The clone carrying this T cell receptor beta chain was detected only a few times. The sample comes from a study of response to subunit inactivated influenza vaccine. Via MiXCR, TCRdb re-called the RT-PCR reads, giving one row per CDR3 protein. The top ten clones hold about a tenth of a sample with over 750,000 distinct CDR3 sequences, 20% to 25% of them seen once. Germline V gives CDR1 MNHEY, CDR2 SVGAGI. This CDR3 spans 15 amino acids. The ends were cut back, 0 bases at V and 12 bases at J, with 18 bases in the middle. The V gene is TRBV6-5, the J gene TRBJ2-1; D is perhaps TRBD2 (6 bases). The sequences come from PBMCs from blood, collected 4 to 6 days after vaccination. The sequence came from a man over 45 who received an inactivated influenza vaccine. CDR3 coding DNA: TGTGCCAGCAGTTACTCGGGAGTAGCGGCCAAGGGGCAGTTCTTC. Protein: CASSYSGVAAKGQFF.